A single sample gave rise to the 2 T cell receptor beta chains below, sequenced in a study of T cell changes during pregnancy in multiple sclerosis. Repertoires were generated with immunoSEQ multiplex PCR, while TCRdb's copy carries only in-frame clones and drops some. The table has 70,000 to 90,000 clones, over 85% seen once. The material sequenced was peripheral blood, taken in the second trimester of pregnancy. These receptors were collected from a female donor in good health, enrolled as a control in a pregnancy study.

As regards this clone: At one of its ends the junction is not consistent with the germline gene, which may arise from a read error. For the CDR3, the DNA is TGTGCCAGCAGGGAAGGGAGACAGTATTATAGCAATCAGCCCCAGCATTTT. Translated: CASREGRQYYSNQPQHF. The V and J genes are TRBV6-1 and TRBJ1-5, with a possible D match to TRBD1 (5 bases). CDR3 length equals 17 residues. Germline V gives CDR1 MNHNS, CDR2 SASEGT.

The chain joins TRBV29-1 to TRBJ2-2, with 8 bases fitting TRBD1. Germline V gives CDR1 SQVTM, CDR2 ANQGSEA. The CDR3 covers 14 residues. V dropped 7 bases and J dropped 6; count of bases not matched to a gene: 10. CDR3 bases: TGCAGCGCCACGGGCAGGGGGCGACCCGGGGAGCTGTTTTTT. Its protein product is CSATGRGRPGELFF.